The clone carrying this TCR beta chain was seen ten or more times. The target antigen is unknown. The data belong to a study of CD8 T cells in ankylosing spondylitis. V gave up 6 bases and J gave up 2 bases, with 12 bases separating them. The CDR3 has 14 residues. In germline, CDR1 is WSHSY, CDR2 SAAADI. Overall study results and limits: Clones linked to disease, bearing a CD8+ phenotype, were relatively rare in peripheral blood. In ankylosing spondylitis blood, a motif of roughly eight highly homologous TCR beta variants appeared characteristic.

Quantitative 5'-RACE was performed with molecular barcodes, and it yielded the TCR beta libraries. One entry per CDR3 protein, called by TCRdb with MiXCR from the 5' RACE reads. Here the sample spans fewer than 550,000 distinct CDR3 sequences, under 5.5% being singletons. This receptor was obtained from a male donor with ankylosing spondylitis. The chain links TRBV10-2 to TRBJ2-3; D not resolved. Sequencing was carried out using blood, either unsorted or a sorted T cell fraction (not recorded which). The CDR3 spells CASRNVGSTDTQYF. The CDR3 region has the DNA TGCGCCAGCAGAAACGTGGGTTCCACAGATACGCAGTATTTT.